This T cell receptor (beta chain) was sequenced in a study of a mutant IDH1 vaccine in newly diagnosed glioma. About the study: Eight vaccine injections were given to patients in weeks 1, 3, 5, 7, 11, 15, 19 and 23. Patients under treatment included approximately 62% males and around 38% females and had a mean age of roughly 43 years. Patients arrived already treated with radiotherapy, temozolomide, or both, most having had both.

Remarks on this clone: As yet, its antigen is unknown.

Noted time point: week 5, during vaccination. Doses consisted of 300 ug of mutant IDH1 20-mer peptide each, paired with topical imiquimod. The repertoire was sequenced with immunoSEQ multiplex PCR; TCRdb's copy has only in-frame clones and lacks some. The table has about 25,000 clones, roughly 77% seen once. The CDR3 extends over 19 amino acids. This clonotype was sampled from a man between 35 and 55 years old with glioma. The sequences come from PBMCs, collected from a glioma patient whose treatment included an IDH1 peptide vaccine. The rearrangement uses TRBV21-1 and TRBJ2-6; the table assigns TRBD2, which was not confirmed against the DNA. TRBV21-1 corresponds to a pseudogene. This CDR3 is CASSKRWGAGLSGANVLTF. Written as DNA, the CDR3 is TGTGCCAGCAGCAAAAGGTGGGGAGCGGGCCTCTCTGGGGCCAACGTCCTGACTTTC.